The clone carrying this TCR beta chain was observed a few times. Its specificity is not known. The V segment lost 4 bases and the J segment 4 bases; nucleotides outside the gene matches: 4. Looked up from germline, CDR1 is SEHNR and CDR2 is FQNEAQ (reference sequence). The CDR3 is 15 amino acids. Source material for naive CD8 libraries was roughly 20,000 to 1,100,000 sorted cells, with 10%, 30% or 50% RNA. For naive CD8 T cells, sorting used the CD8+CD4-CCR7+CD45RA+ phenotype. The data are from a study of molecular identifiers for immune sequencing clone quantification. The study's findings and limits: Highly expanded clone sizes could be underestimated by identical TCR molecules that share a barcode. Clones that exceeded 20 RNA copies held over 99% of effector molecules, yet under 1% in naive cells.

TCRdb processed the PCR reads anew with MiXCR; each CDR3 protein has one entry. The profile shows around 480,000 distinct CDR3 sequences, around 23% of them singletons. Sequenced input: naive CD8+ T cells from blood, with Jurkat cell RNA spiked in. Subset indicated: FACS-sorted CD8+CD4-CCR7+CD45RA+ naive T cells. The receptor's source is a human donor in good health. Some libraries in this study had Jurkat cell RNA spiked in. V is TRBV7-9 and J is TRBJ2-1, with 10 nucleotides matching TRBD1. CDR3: CASSSPGQGYNEQFF. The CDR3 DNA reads TGTGCCAGCAGCTCACCGGGACAGGGGTACAATGAGCAGTTCTTC.